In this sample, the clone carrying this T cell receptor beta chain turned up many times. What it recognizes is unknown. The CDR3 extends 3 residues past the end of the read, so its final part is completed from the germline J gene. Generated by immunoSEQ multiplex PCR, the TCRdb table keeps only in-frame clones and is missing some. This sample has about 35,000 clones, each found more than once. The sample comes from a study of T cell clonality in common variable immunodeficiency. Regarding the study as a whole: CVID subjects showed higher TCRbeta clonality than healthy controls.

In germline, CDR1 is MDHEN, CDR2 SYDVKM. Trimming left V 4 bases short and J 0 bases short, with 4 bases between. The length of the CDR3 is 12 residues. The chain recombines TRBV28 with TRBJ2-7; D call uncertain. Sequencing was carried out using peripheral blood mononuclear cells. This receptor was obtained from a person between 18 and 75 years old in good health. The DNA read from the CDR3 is TGTGCCAGCAGTTACAGCTCCTACGAG. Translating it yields CASSYSSYE. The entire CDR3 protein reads CASSYSSYEQYF. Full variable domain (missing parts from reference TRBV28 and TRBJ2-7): DVKVTQSSRYLVKRTGEKVFLECVQDMDHENMFWYRQDPGLGLRLIYFSYDVKMKEKGDIPEGYSVSREKKERFSLILESASTNQTSMYLCASSYSSYEQYFGPGTRLTVT.